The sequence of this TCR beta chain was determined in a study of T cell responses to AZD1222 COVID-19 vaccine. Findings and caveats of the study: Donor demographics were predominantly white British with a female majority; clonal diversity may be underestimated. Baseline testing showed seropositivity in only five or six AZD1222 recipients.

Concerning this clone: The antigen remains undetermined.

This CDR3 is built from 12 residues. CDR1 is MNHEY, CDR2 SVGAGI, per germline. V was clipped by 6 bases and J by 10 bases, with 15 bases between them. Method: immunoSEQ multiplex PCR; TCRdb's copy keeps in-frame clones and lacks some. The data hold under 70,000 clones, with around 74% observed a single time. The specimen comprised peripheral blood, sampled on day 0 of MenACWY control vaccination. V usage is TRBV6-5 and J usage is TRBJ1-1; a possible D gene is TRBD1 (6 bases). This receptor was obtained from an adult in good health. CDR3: CASSFPRGAAFF. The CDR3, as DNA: TGTGCCAGCAGCTTCCCTAGGGGGGCAGCTTTCTTT.